This T cell receptor (beta chain) is drawn from a study of a mutant IDH1 vaccine in newly diagnosed glioma. A remark on this clone: Its antigen is not known.

V gave up 2 bases and J gave up 11 bases, with 10 bases separating them. The CDR3 covers 11 residues. The V gene's germline CDR1 is SGDLS and CDR2 YYNGEE. Libraries were prepared by immunoSEQ multiplex PCR; TCRdb keeps only in-frame clonotypes and omits some of them. The sample shows some 61,000 clones, around 82% of them seen only once. Noted time point: week 35, safety follow-up. With topical imiquimod, each dose of the vaccine consisted of 300 ug of mutant IDH1 20-mer peptide. J is TRBJ1-2 and V is TRBV9; D gene ambiguous. The starting material was PBMCs, obtained from a glioma patient whose treatment included an IDH1 peptide vaccine. The sequence was collected from a man aged 18 to 30 with glioma. Written as DNA, the CDR3 is TGTGCCAGCAGCGTGATATACAGATACACCTTC. Translated, it gives CASSVIYRYTF.